This T cell receptor beta chain was identified during a study of patients and donors after allogeneic stem cell transplantation. This CDR3 is built from 14 residues. Germline-derived CDR1 and CDR2 are SGHRS and YFSETQ. J lost 4 bases, V lost 3 bases, and 4 bases had no gene match. TCRdb independently ran MiXCR on the RT-PCR reads; one entry per CDR3 protein. The top ten clones hold more than 9% of a sample with about 200,000 distinct CDR3 sequences, around two fifths of them seen once. This clonotype has more than one count but fewer than ten. The source is a human donor who was either an allogeneic HSCT recipient or a stem cell or donor lymphocyte infusion donor (not recorded which). It is not recorded whose cells these are; they may come from a transplant donor. The source material was blood, either unsorted or a sorted T cell fraction (not recorded which). J is TRBJ1-2 and V is TRBV5-1, with 9 bases lining up with TRBD1. The CDR3 region is CASSWDREPYGYTF. In DNA form, the CDR3 reads TGCGCCAGCAGCTGGGACAGGGAGCCCTATGGCTACACCTTC.